Listed below are T cell receptor beta chains from one sample, sequenced in a study of T cells in localized non-small cell lung cancer. Measured with immunoSEQ multiplex PCR; TCRdb has only the in-frame clones, and not every one. Counted here are about 2,700 clones, around 30% occurring once; the ten biggest clones make up approximately 8%. The specimen was lung tumor tissue, collected before any cancer treatment. All receptors come from a man aged 35-75 years with stage II squamous cell lung carcinoma. CDR3s include the opening cysteine and the closing phenylalanine or tryptophan. The D gene is left open where the match is weak. Clone size is shown for a subset of rows, as once, few, many or a class of expanded clone.

v_call,clone_size,d_call,j_call,cdr3_aa,cdr3_nt
TRBV28,few,.,TRBJ1-2,CASSPHQVSRGGYTF,TGTGCCAGCAGTCCCCACCAGGTCAGCCGTGGTGGCTACACCTTC
TRBV7-5,few,.,TRBJ2-1,CASSLVQVARNEQFF,TGTGCCAGCAGCTTGGTACAGGTGGCTCGGAATGAGCAGTTCTTC
TRBV14,.,.,TRBJ1-1,CASSSELNTEAFF,TGTGCCAGCAGCTCCGAGCTGAACACTGAAGCTTTCTTT
TRBV18,.,.,TRBJ1-1,CASSGTVNTEAFF,TGTGCCAGCTCCGGGACGGTGAACACTGAAGCTTTCTTT
TRBV6-8,few,TRBD1,TRBJ2-3,CASRGASGQAKSTDTQYF,TGTGCCAGCAGAGGGGCGTCGGGACAGGCCAAAAGCACAGATACGCAGTATTTT
TRBV5-1,once,TRBD1,TRBJ2-7,CASSSRQGAYEQYF,TGCGCCAGCAGCTCAAGACAGGGGGCCTACGAGCAGTACTTC
TRBV6-8,medium-sized,.,TRBJ1-1,CASSYLGPTMNTEAFF,TGTGCCAGCAGTTATCTGGGTCCTACGATGAACACTGAAGCTTTCTTT
TRBV19,.,TRBD1,TRBJ1-4,CASSKSGGTEKLFF,TGTGCCAGTAGCAAATCAGGGGGCACTGAAAAACTGTTTTTT
TRBV6-8,.,TRBD1,TRBJ1-1,CASKVRAPRGPTEAFF,TGTGCCAGCAAGGTGAGGGCCCCAAGGGGGCCCACTGAAGCTTTCTTT
TRBV19,.,.,TRBJ2-5,CASSATATRETQYF,TGTGCCAGTAGTGCCACAGCTACCCGGGAGACCCAGTACTTC
TRBV29-1,once,TRBD2,TRBJ2-3,CSAIPSGGAADTQYF,TGCAGCGCAATACCTAGCGGGGGCGCGGCAGATACGCAGTATTTT
TRBV11-3,.,.,TRBJ2-7,CASSLGGGPAYEQYF,TGTGCCAGCAGCTTGGGTGGGGGGCCCGCCTACGAGCAGTACTTC
TRBV5-1,.,.,TRBJ2-7,CASSLEGGSLYEQYF,TGCGCCAGCAGCTTGGAAGGCGGGTCCCTCTACGAGCAGTACTTC
TRBV5-1,.,.,TRBJ1-4,CASSWGRGQANEKLFF,TGCGCCAGCAGCTGGGGGCGGGGGCAGGCTAATGAAAAACTGTTTTTT
TRBV11-3,.,TRBD1,TRBJ1-1,CASSLTGGTTEAFF,TGTGCCAGCAGCTTAACAGGGGGGACCACTGAAGCTTTCTTT
TRBV11-3,few,.,TRBJ1-1,CASSPFRGDTEAFF,TGTGCCAGCAGCCCATTCCGGGGGGACACTGAAGCTTTCTTT
TRBV6-8,.,.,TRBJ2-7,CASSYSQTYEQYF,TGTGCCAGCAGTTACTCCCAGACCTACGAGCAGTACTTC
TRBV11-3,medium-sized,TRBD2,TRBJ2-1,CASSLERGGAGVGNEQFF,TGTGCCAGCAGCTTAGAAAGGGGAGGAGCGGGAGTGGGAAATGAGCAGTTCTTC
TRBV6-8,.,.,TRBJ1-5,CASSLGTGGGQPQHF,TGTGCCAGCAGCCTCGGGACGGGGGGTGGTCAGCCCCAGCATTTT
TRBV11-3,large,.,TRBJ2-7,CASSSVPNSEHEQYF,TGTGCCAGCAGCTCAGTACCTAATAGCGAGCACGAGCAGTACTTC
TRBV15,few,.,TRBJ1-4,CATSRVREQWTEKLFF,TGTGCCACCAGCAGAGTTCGGGAACAGTGGACCGAAAAACTGTTTTTT
TRBV6-8,large,.,TRBJ2-1,CASSYSRDNEQFF,TGTGCCAGCAGTTACTCGAGGGACAATGAGCAGTTCTTC
TRBV9,few,TRBD2,TRBJ2-3,CASSFRLAGITDTQYF,TGTGCCAGCAGCTTCCGACTAGCGGGGATCACAGATACGCAGTATTTT
TRBV6-7,.,.,TRBJ2-3,CASSERDTQYF,TGTGCCAGCAGTGAAAGGGATACGCAGTATTTT
TRBV9,.,.,TRBJ2-7,CASSDGFAPNPYEQYF,TGTGCCAGCAGTGACGGGTTCGCCCCAAATCCCTACGAGCAGTACTTC
TRBV7-4,.,.,TRBJ2-7,CASSFREENEQYF,TGTGCCAGCAGCTTTAGAGAGGAAAACGAGCAGTACTTC
TRBV18,.,TRBD1,TRBJ1-1,CASSLEQGTANTEAFF,TGTGCCAGCTCACTCGAACAGGGGACAGCGAACACTGAAGCTTTCTTT
TRBV25-1,.,.,TRBJ1-1,CAIKGDYTEAFF,TGTGCCATCAAAGGAGACTACACTGAAGCTTTCTTT